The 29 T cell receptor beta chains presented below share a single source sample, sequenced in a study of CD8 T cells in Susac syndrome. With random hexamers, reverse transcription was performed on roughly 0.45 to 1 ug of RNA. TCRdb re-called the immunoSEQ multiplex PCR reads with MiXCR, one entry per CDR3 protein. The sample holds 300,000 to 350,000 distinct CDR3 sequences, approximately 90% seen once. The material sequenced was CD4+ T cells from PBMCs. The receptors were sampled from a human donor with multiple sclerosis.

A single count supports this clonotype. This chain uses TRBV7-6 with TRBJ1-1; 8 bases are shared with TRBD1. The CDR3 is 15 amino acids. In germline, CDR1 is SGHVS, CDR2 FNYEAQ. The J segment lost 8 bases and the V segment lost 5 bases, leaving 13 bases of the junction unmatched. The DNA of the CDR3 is TGTGCCAGCAGCCCGCGGGACAGGTGGGATACCGAAGCTTTCTTT. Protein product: CASSPRDRWDTEAFF. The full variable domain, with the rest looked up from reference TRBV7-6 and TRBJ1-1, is GAGVSQSPRYKVTKRGQDVALRCDPISGHVSLYWYRQALGQGPEFLTYFNYEAQQDKSGLPNDRFSAERPEGSISTLTIQRTEQRDSAMYRCASSPRDRWDTEAFFGQGTRLTVV.

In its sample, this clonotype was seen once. The CDR3, as DNA: TGTGCCAGCAGCTTGGCCCGCCTAGCGGGAGGAACCACCGGGGAGCTGTTTTTT. Amino acids: CASSLARLAGGTTGELFF. The chain combines TRBV5-4 with TRBJ2-2; TRBD2 aligns across 11 bases. V was pared by 0 bases and J by 4 bases, with 8 bases of the junction left unmatched. Germline V gives CDR1 SGHNT, CDR2 YYREEE (reference sequence). This CDR3 region has 18 residues.

In DNA form, the CDR3 reads TGTGCCATCAGTGAGTCCTACAGGGGGGAAGGTGCCCAGCATTTT. It encodes CAISESYRGEGAQHF. The V and J genes are TRBV10-3 and TRBJ1-5, with 8 bases identical to TRBD1. This CDR3 contains 15 residues. J was trimmed by 11 bases and V by 0 bases; bases with no gene match: 9. Germline V CDR1 and CDR2: ENHRY, SYGVKD.

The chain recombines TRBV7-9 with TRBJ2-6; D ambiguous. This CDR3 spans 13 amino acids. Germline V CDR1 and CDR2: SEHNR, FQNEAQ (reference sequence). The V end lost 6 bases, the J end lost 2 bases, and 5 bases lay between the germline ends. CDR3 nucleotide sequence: TGTGCCAGCAGGGGCCCTGGGGCCAACGTCCTGACTTTC. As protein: CASRGPGANVLTF. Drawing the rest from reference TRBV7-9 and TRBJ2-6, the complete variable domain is DTGVSQNPRHKITKRGQNVTFRCDPISEHNRLYWYRQTLGQGPEFLTYFQNEAQLEKSRLLSDRFSAERPKGSFSTLEIQRTEQGDSAMYLCASRGPGANVLTFGAGSRLTVL.

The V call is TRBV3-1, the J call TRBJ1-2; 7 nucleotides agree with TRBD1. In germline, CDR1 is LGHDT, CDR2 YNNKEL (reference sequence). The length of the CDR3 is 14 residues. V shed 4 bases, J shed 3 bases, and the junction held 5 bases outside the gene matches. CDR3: CASSLNDRDYGYTF. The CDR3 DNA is TGTGCCAGCAGCCTTAACGACAGGGACTATGGCTACACCTTC.

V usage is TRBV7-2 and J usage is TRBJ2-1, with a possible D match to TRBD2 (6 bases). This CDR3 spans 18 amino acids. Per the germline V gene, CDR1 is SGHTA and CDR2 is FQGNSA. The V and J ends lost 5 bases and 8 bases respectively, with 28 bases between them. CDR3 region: CASSPWRVSSSPEDEQFF. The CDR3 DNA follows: TGTGCCAGCAGCCCGTGGAGGGTTAGTTCTAGCCCCGAGGATGAGCAGTTCTTC.

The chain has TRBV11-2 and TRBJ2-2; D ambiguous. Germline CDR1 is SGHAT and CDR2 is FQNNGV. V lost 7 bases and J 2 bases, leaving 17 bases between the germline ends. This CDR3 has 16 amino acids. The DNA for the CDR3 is TGTGCCAGCACCCTTCCACGTCGTCTTAACACCGGGGAGCTGTTTTTT. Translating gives CASTLPRRLNTGELFF.

Here the CDR3 DNA reads TGCGCCAGCAGTCACGGAACCGAGACCCAGTACTTC. As protein: CASSHGTETQYF. The genes are TRBV23-1 and TRBJ2-5; unclear D gene. TRBV23-1 is designated an ORF whose function remains uncertain. The CDR3 length is 12 residues. V was shortened by 3 bases and J by 5 bases, with 7 bases between the two germline ends.

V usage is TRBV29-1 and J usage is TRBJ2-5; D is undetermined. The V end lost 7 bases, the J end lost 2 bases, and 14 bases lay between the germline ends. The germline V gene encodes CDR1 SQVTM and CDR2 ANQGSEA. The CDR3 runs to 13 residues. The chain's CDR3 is CSAVDPNQETQYF. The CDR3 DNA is TGCAGCGCCGTGGATCCAAATCAAGAGACCCAGTACTTC.

In nucleotides, the CDR3 is TGCAGTGCTTCTATAGCGGGAGGGCCCAATGAGCAGTTCTTC. Translating it yields CSASIAGGPNEQFF. The chain uses TRBV20-1 and TRBJ2-1, with 11 positions matching TRBD2. From germline, CDR1 is DFQATT and CDR2 SNEGSKA (reference sequence). V trimming: 5 bases; J trimming: 6 bases; junction bases outside the gene matches: 6. This CDR3 spans 14 amino acids.

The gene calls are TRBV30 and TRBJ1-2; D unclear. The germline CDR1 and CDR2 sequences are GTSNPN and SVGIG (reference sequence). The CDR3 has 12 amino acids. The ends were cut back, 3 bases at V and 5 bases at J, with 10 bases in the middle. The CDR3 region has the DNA TGTGCCTGGAGGAGCGAAAGTTATGGCTACACCTTC. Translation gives CAWRSESYGYTF.

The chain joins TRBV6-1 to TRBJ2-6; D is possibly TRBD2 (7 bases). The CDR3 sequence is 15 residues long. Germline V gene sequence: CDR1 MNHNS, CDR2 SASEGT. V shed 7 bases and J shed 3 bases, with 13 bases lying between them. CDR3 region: CASTEGGNGANVLTF. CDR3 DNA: TGTGCCAGCACCGAGGGGGGGAATGGGGCCAACGTCCTGACTTTC.

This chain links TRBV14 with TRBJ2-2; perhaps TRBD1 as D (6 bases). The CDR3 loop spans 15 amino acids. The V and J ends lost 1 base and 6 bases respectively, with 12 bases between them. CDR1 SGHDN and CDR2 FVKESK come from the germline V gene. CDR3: CASSQAGTYAGELFF. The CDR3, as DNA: TGTGCCAGCAGCCAAGCCGGGACATACGCCGGGGAGCTGTTTTTT.

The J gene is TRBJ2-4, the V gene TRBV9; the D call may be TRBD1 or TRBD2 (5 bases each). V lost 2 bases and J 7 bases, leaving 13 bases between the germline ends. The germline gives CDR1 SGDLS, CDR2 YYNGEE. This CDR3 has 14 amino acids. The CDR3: CASSVDLWGNIQYF. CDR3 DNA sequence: TGTGCCAGCAGCGTTGACCTCTGGGGGAACATTCAGTACTTC.

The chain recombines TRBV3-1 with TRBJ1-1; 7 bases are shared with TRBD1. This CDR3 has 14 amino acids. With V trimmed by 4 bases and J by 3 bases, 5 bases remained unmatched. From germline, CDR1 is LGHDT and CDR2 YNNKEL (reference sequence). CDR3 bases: TGTGCCAGCAGCCGCCGGGACAGAGACACTGAAGCTTTCTTT. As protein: CASSRRDRDTEAFF.

The CDR3 sequence: CASSRTSATSSYEQYF. The CDR3, as DNA: TGTGCCAGCAGCCGGACTAGCGCCACGAGCTCCTACGAGCAGTACTTC. The chain combines TRBV6-2 or TRBV6-3 with TRBJ2-7; 9 positions agree with TRBD2. Unmatched junction bases numbered 9, after V lost 6 bases and J lost 0 bases. Germline V gene lookup returns CDR1 MNHEY and CDR2 SVGEGT. The CDR3 runs to 16 residues.

CDR3 nucleotide sequence: TGCAGTGCTAGAGATGCTAGCGGGGGGGAGGGAGAGACCCAGTACTTC. This codes for CSARDASGGEGETQYF. This rearrangement joins TRBV20-1 to TRBJ2-5; 12 bases line up with TRBD2. CDR1 and CDR2 (germline): DFQATT, SNEGSKA (reference sequence). The CDR3 consists of 16 residues. The trim removed 0 bases at V and 4 bases at J, leaving 6 bases unmatched.

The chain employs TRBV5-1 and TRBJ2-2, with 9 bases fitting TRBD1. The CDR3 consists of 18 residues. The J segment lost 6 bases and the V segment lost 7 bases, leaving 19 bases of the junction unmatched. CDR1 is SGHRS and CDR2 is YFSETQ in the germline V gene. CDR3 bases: TGCGCCAGCCGCGAAGAGAATGGGGACAGGGCTGACGCCGGGGAGCTGTTTTTT. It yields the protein CASREENGDRADAGELFF.

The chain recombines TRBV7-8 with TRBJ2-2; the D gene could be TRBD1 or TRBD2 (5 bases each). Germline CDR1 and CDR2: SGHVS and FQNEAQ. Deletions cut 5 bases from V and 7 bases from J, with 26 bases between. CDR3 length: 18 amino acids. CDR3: CASSPRGSVVQLIGELFF. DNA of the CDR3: TGTGCCAGCAGCCCTCGGGGCTCAGTCGTCCAGTTAATCGGGGAGCTGTTTTTT.

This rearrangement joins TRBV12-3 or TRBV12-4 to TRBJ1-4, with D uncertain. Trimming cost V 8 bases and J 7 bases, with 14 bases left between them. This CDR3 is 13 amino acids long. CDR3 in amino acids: CASRRDRIEKLFF. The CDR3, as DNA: TGTGCCAGCCGGCGAGACCGTATTGAAAAACTGTTTTTT.

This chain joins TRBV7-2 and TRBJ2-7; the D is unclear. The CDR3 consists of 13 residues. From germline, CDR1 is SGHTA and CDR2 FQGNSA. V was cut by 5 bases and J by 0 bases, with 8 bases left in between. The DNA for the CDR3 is TGTGCCAGCAGCCCGGTGAGCTCCTACGAGCAGTACTTC. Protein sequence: CASSPVSSYEQYF.

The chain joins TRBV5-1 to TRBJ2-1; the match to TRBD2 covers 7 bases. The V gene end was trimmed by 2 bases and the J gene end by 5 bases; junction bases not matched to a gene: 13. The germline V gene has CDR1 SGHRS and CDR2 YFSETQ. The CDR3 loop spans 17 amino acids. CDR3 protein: CASSFYQSGINHNEQFF. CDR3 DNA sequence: TGCGCCAGCAGCTTCTACCAAAGCGGGATAAACCACAATGAGCAGTTCTTC.

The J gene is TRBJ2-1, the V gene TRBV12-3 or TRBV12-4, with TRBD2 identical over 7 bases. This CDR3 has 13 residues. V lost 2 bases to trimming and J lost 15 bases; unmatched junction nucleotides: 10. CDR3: CASSLLLAALRFF. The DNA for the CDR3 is TGTGCCAGCAGTTTATTGCTAGCGGCTTTGCGGTTCTTC.

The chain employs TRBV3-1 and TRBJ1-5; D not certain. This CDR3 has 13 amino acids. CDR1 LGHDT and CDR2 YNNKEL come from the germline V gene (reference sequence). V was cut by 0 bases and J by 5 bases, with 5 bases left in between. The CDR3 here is CASSQDNHQPQHF. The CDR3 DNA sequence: TGTGCCAGCAGCCAAGATAATCATCAGCCCCAGCATTTT.

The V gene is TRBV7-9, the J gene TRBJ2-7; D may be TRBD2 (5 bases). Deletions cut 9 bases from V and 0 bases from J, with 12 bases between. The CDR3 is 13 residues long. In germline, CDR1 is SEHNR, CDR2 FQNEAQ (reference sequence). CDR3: CASGLAGSYEQYF. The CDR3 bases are TGTGCCAGTGGGCTAGCAGGCTCCTACGAGCAGTACTTC.

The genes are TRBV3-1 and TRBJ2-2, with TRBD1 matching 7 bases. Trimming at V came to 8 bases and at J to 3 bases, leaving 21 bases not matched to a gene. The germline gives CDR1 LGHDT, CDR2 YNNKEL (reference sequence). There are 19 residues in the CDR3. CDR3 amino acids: CASRSPGQYIGGDTGELFF. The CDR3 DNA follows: TGTGCCAGCCGAAGCCCGGGACAGTACATAGGGGGTGACACCGGGGAGCTGTTTTTT.

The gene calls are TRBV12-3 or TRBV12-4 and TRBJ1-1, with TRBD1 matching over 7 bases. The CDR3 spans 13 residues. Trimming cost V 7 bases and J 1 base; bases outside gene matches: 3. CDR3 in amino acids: CASTRDRNTEAFF. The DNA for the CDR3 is TGTGCCAGCACTAGGGACAGGAACACTGAAGCTTTCTTT.

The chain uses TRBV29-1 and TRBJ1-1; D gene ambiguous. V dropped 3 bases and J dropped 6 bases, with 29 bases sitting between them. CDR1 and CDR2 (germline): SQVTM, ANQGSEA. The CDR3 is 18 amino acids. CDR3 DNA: TGCAGCGTTGAGGCCCTCGGGTATACGAAATTCCGCCGCCCTGAAGCTTTCTTT. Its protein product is CSVEALGYTKFRRPEAFF.

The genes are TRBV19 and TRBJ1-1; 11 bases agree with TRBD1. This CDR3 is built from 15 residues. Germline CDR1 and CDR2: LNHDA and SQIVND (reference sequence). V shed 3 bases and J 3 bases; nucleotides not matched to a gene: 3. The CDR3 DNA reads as TGTGCCAGTAGTATTGGGACAGGGGGTGACACTGAAGCTTTCTTT. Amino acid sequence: CASSIGTGGDTEAFF. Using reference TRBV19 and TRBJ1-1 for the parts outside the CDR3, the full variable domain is DGGITQSPKYLFRKEGQNVTLSCEQNLNHDAMYWYRQDPGQGLRLIYYSQIVNDFQKGDIAEGYSVSREKKESFPLTVTSAQKNPTAFYLCASSIGTGGDTEAFFGQGTRLTVV.